This passage covers 27 T cell receptor beta chains from one sample sequenced in a study of metastatic and nonmetastatic thyroid tumors. Thyroid surgery was performed in patients who had received no treatment beforehand. TCRdb used MiXCR to call clones anew from the PCR reads. The sample has around 30,000 clones, more than 10% seen once. The sequenced material came from blood. All receptors come from a female donor with papillary thyroid cancer or a benign thyroid nodule (not recorded which). Some clones in this sample may be carry-over from other donors' samples.

This clone was detected only a few times. The chain couples TRBV2 to TRBJ2-7; perhaps TRBD2 as D (6 bases). The germline V gene encodes CDR1 SNHLY and CDR2 FYNNEI. This CDR3 has 13 amino acids. V was cut by 10 bases and J by 2 bases, with 15 bases left in between. CDR3 coding DNA: TGTGCCACACATGGGGGGAACACCTACGAGCAGTACTTC. It encodes CATHGGNTYEQYF.

The chain has TRBV2 and TRBJ2-1; unclear D gene. The CDR3 loop spans 16 amino acids. CDR1 and CDR2 from the germline V gene are SNHLY and FYNNEI. V shed 5 bases and J shed 8 bases, with 22 bases lying between them. CDR3 in amino acids: CASSLGDFLGVDEQFF. The CDR3 DNA follows: TGTGCCAGCAGTCTCGGTGACTTCCTTGGGGTGGATGAGCAGTTCTTC. The full variable domain, in which reference TRBV2 and TRBJ2-1 provide the parts outside the CDR3, is EPEVTQTPSHQVTQMGQEVILRCVPISNHLYFYWYRQILGQKVEFLVSFYNNEISEKSEIFDDQFSVERPDGSNFTLKIRSTKLEDSAMYFCASSLGDFLGVDEQFFGPGTRLTVL.

This clone was recorded at least ten times. V gene TRBV27 combines with J gene TRBJ2-5; 9 bases are shared with TRBD1. Germline-derived CDR1 and CDR2 are MNHEY and SMNVEV (reference sequence). The CDR3 is 14 amino acids. The CDR3 sequence: CATQTGTGMETQYF. The CDR3, as DNA: TGTGCGACCCAGACCGGGACAGGGATGGAGACCCAGTACTTC.

In this sample, this clone turned up many times. V is TRBV4-2 and J is TRBJ2-2; possibly TRBD2 for D (6 bases). The CDR3 loop spans 12 amino acids. Per the germline V gene, CDR1 is LGHNA and CDR2 is YNFKEQ. V was pared by 7 bases and J by 4 bases, with 7 bases between. CDR3 protein: CASMEGTGELFF. The CDR3 DNA reads TGTGCCAGCATGGAGGGCACCGGGGAGCTGTTTTTT.

V is TRBV13 and J is TRBJ2-7; maybe TRBD1 (5 bases). Trimming removed 7 bases from V and 2 bases from J, with 15 bases in between. Germline CDR1 and CDR2: PRHDT and FYEKMQ (reference sequence). The CDR3 is made up of 14 amino acids. The CDR3 is CASNQGGPPYEQYF. The CDR3 DNA is TGTGCCAGCAATCAGGGTGGCCCTCCCTACGAGCAGTACTTC.

Note on this clone: Being one base from a much bigger clone, this may be a read error. Other DNA sequences within the sample encode an identical CDR3. The V call is TRBV5-6, the J call TRBJ1-1, with D unclear. V was shortened by 4 bases and J by 14 bases, with 21 bases between the two germline ends. The CDR3 consists of 13 residues. Germline V gives CDR1 SGHDT, CDR2 YYEEEE. This CDR3 reads CASSLPPGLRAFF. The CDR3 bases are TGTGCCAGCAGCCTACCACCGGGCCTTAGGGCCTTCTTT.

This clone showed up many times. The V and J genes are TRBV15 and TRBJ2-5, with TRBD2 as a possible D gene (6 bases). Germline CDR1 is LNHNV and CDR2 is YYDKDF (reference sequence). Deletions cut 0 bases from V and 3 bases from J, with 8 bases between. The CDR3 extends over 14 amino acids. The chain's CDR3 is CATSRDPGEETQYF. The CDR3 bases are TGTGCCACCAGCAGAGATCCGGGAGAAGAGACCCAGTACTTC.

This clone has at least ten counts. The chain links TRBV28 to TRBJ1-2; unclear D gene. Deletions cut 1 base from V and 3 bases from J, with 9 bases between. The CDR3 is made up of 14 amino acids. The germline CDR1 and CDR2 sequences are MDHEN and SYDVKM. The CDR3 reads CASSLSPGHYGYTF. The CDR3 DNA is TGTGCCAGCAGTTTATCCCCAGGCCACTATGGCTACACCTTC.

The CDR3 region has the DNA TGTGCCAACAGCCTCGCTCGAGGGGGATCCACAGATACGCAGTATTTT. This gives the protein CANSLARGGSTDTQYF. The V gene is TRBV25-1, the J gene TRBJ2-3; TRBD1 is a possible D gene (6 bases). The CDR3 totals 16 residues. The ends were cut back, 10 bases at V and 2 bases at J, with 22 bases in the middle. The germline V gene encodes CDR1 MGHDK and CDR2 SYGVNS. Full variable domain (rest looked up from reference TRBV25-1 and TRBJ2-3): EADIYQTPRYLVIGTGKKITLECSQTMGHDKMYWYQQDPGMELHLIHYSYGVNSTEKGDLSSESTVSRIRTEHFPLTLESARPSHTSQYLCANSLARGGSTDTQYFGPGTRLTVL.

This clone was recorded many times. V usage is TRBV7-2 and J usage is TRBJ2-3; D perhaps matches TRBD2 (6 bases). The CDR3 has 15 amino acids. The germline V and J ends were trimmed by 5 bases and 0 bases, with 12 bases remaining between them. The germline V gene encodes CDR1 SGHTA and CDR2 FQGNSA. CDR3 residues: CASSEMGLSTDTQYF. In DNA form, the CDR3 reads TGTGCCAGCAGCGAGATGGGACTGAGCACAGATACGCAGTATTTT.

V is TRBV6-1 and J is TRBJ2-3; no firm D call. CDR3 length: 14 residues. Between the trimmed V and J ends, which lost 5 bases and 0 bases, there was a span of 9 bases. Germline V lookup: CDR1 MNHNS, CDR2 SASEGT. The CDR3 DNA sequence: TGTGCCAGCAGTCTGAGGCAGAGCACAGATACGCAGTATTTT. It yields the protein CASSLRQSTDTQYF.

This clone showed up many times. V usage is TRBV20-1 and J usage is TRBJ1-2; D call uncertain. Germline CDR1 is DFQATT and CDR2 is SNEGSKA (reference sequence). V lost 3 bases and J 4 bases, leaving 12 bases between the germline ends. CDR3 length: 13 residues. The CDR3 here is CSASRVGGYGYTF. The CDR3, as DNA: TGCAGTGCTAGTCGTGTGGGTGGCTATGGCTACACCTTC.

The sample holds many counts of this clone. The same CDR3 is also encoded by other DNA sequences in this sample. The chain is built from TRBV27 and TRBJ2-3, with TRBD1 matching over 8 bases. The CDR3 extends over 15 amino acids. Losses at the gene ends were 5 bases for V and 4 bases for J; bases not matched to a gene: 8. The germline V gene encodes CDR1 MNHEY and CDR2 SMNVEV (reference sequence). The CDR3 DNA sequence: TGTGCCAGCAGTCCGCGGACAGGGTGGCCAGATACGCAGTATTTT. It specifies CASSPRTGWPDTQYF.

In its sample, this clone was seen many times. The gene calls are TRBV20-1 and TRBJ1-2, with D maybe TRBD1 (5 bases). Deletions cut 3 bases from V and 0 bases from J, with 11 bases between. Germline V gives CDR1 DFQATT, CDR2 SNEGSKA (reference sequence). The CDR3 loop spans 14 amino acids. The CDR3 nucleotides read TGCAGTGCTAGCGACAGTCGAGCTAACTATGGCTACACCTTC. As protein: CSASDSRANYGYTF.

Many counts were recorded for this clone. The V and J genes are TRBV28 and TRBJ2-2; maybe TRBD1 (6 bases). CDR3 length: 15 residues. Germline loops: CDR1 MDHEN, CDR2 SYDVKM. Between the trimmed V and J ends, which lost 6 bases and 10 bases, there was a span of 21 bases. The CDR3 sequence is CASRIRGHLTMELFF. The CDR3 DNA sequence: TGTGCCAGCAGAATTAGGGGACACTTAACAATGGAGCTGTTTTTT. The full variable domain, completed using reference TRBV28 and TRBJ2-2, is DVKVTQSSRYLVKRTGEKVFLECVQDMDHENMFWYRQDPGLGLRLIYFSYDVKMKEKGDIPEGYSVSREKKERFSLILESASTNQTSMYLCASRIRGHLTMELFFGEGSRLTVL.

This clone has just a few counts. The chain employs TRBV12-3 or TRBV12-4 and TRBJ2-7; 7 nucleotides align to TRBD1. After removal of 4 bases from V and 5 bases from J, the junction contained 8 bases not matched to a gene. The CDR3 has 14 amino acids. Here the CDR3 DNA reads TGTGCCAGCAGTTCCCAGGGGGTTCCCCACGAGCAGTACTTC. This translates into CASSSQGVPHEQYF.

This clone was seen at least ten times. The V and J genes are TRBV5-1 and TRBJ2-2; 7 nucleotides agree with TRBD2. Looked up from germline, CDR1 is SGHRS and CDR2 is YFSETQ. The CDR3 consists of 16 residues. V gave up 3 bases and J gave up 4 bases; unmatched junction bases: 9. CDR3: CASSSSRRERTGELFF. The DNA for the CDR3 is TGCGCCAGCAGCTCCTCCAGGCGGGAGCGCACCGGGGAGCTGTTTTTT.

This clone has more than one count but fewer than ten. A read error is possible here, since a much larger clone lies one base away. The J gene is TRBJ1-3, the V gene TRBV7-2; TRBD1 might be the D (5 bases). The germline V gene has CDR1 SGHTA and CDR2 FQGNSA. This CDR3 has 17 amino acids. CDR3 sequence reads: CARSLAGRGSSGNTIYF. The CDR3 DNA sequence: TGTGCCAGAAGCTTAGCCGGACGGGGGAGCTCTGGAAACACCATATATTTT.

The sample holds many counts of this clone. This chain connects TRBV20-1 to TRBJ2-2; unclear D gene. There are 14 residues in the CDR3. Germline values: CDR1 DFQATT, CDR2 SNEGSKA (reference sequence). With 0 bases removed from V and 2 bases from J, the gap between germline ends came to 7 bases. In DNA form, the CDR3 reads TGCAGTGCTAGAGATCGCATAAACACCGGGGAGCTGTTTTTT. It is translated as CSARDRINTGELFF.

This clone was detected ten times or more. Given a much more abundant clone one base away, this may be a read error. This sample includes further DNA sequences coding for the same CDR3. V usage is TRBV30 and J usage is TRBJ2-1; D unclear. Trimming stripped 1 base from V and 10 bases from J, with 8 bases between. This CDR3 spans 11 amino acids. Germline assignment: CDR1 GTSNPN and CDR2 SVGIG (reference sequence). The CDR3 DNA reads TGTGCCTGGAGTGGAGAACAGGAGCAGTTCTTC. Translation gives CAWSGEQEQFF.

This clone was detected many times. This chain joins TRBV5-1 and TRBJ2-7; no clear D. The V gene lost 0 bases and the J gene lost 7 bases, with 5 bases spanning the gap. The length of the CDR3 is 11 residues. The germline V gene encodes CDR1 SGHRS and CDR2 YFSETQ. The CDR3 bases are TGCGCCAGCAGCTTGGCCGGGGAGCAGTACTTC. Translating it yields CASSLAGEQYF.

In this sample, this clone turned up many times. The chain recombines TRBV28 with TRBJ1-4; a weak D match, TRBD1 (6 bases). The CDR3 runs 17 residues. Trimming stripped 5 bases from V and 0 bases from J, with 16 bases between. Per the germline V gene, CDR1 is MDHEN and CDR2 is SYDVKM. DNA for the CDR3: TGTGCCAGCAGTCGGATACTCACAGGGTCAACTAATGAAAAACTGTTTTTT. The encoded protein is CASSRILTGSTNEKLFF.

In its sample, this clone was seen many times. The J gene is TRBJ2-6, the V gene TRBV5-1, with D perhaps TRBD2 (5 bases). Germline CDR1 and CDR2: SGHRS and YFSETQ. With 0 bases removed from V and 0 bases from J, the gap between germline ends came to 10 bases. The CDR3 runs 17 residues. In DNA form, the CDR3 reads TGCGCCAGCAGCTTGGCGGTAGCGAGCTCTGGGGCCAACGTCCTGACTTTC. Its protein is CASSLAVASSGANVLTF.

This chain links TRBV5-4 with TRBJ2-3, with TRBD1 matching 9 bases. Germline loops: CDR1 SGHNT, CDR2 YYREEE (reference sequence). After removal of 0 bases from V and 0 bases from J, the junction contained 2 bases not matched to a gene. There are 16 residues in the CDR3. CDR3 residues: CASSLVGQGSTDTQYF. The CDR3 nucleotides are TGTGCCAGCAGCTTGGTGGGACAGGGAAGCACAGATACGCAGTATTTT.

Judged by abundance, this clone is medium-sized. J is TRBJ2-1 and V is TRBV6-2 or TRBV6-3; D is unclear. The germline CDR1 and CDR2 sequences are MNHEY and SVGEGT. V dropped 2 bases and J dropped 8 bases, with 7 bases sitting between them. The CDR3 spans 12 residues. CDR3 sequence: CASSYTVHEQFF. CDR3 in DNA: TGTGCCAGCAGTTACACGGTACATGAGCAGTTCTTC.

This clone has at least ten counts. V is TRBV7-2 and J is TRBJ1-6; TRBD1 matches at 8 bases. Germline lookup yields CDR1 SGHTA and CDR2 FQGNSA. V gave up 3 bases and J gave up 2 bases; unmatched junction bases: 6. CDR3 length: 17 amino acids. The CDR3 here is CASSFAQGAAYNSPLHF. For the CDR3, the DNA is TGTGCCAGCAGCTTTGCCCAGGGGGCGGCCTATAATTCACCCCTCCACTTT.

This clone was picked up many times. The CDR3 DNA is TGTGCCAGTAGCCGGGGACCACCTAGCAATCAGCCCCAGCATTTT. Its protein product is CASSRGPPSNQPQHF. V is TRBV19 and J is TRBJ1-5; a possible D gene is TRBD1 (5 bases). V lost 6 bases and J 0 bases, leaving 12 bases between the germline ends. Germline lookup yields CDR1 LNHDA and CDR2 SQIVND (reference sequence). The CDR3 totals 15 residues.